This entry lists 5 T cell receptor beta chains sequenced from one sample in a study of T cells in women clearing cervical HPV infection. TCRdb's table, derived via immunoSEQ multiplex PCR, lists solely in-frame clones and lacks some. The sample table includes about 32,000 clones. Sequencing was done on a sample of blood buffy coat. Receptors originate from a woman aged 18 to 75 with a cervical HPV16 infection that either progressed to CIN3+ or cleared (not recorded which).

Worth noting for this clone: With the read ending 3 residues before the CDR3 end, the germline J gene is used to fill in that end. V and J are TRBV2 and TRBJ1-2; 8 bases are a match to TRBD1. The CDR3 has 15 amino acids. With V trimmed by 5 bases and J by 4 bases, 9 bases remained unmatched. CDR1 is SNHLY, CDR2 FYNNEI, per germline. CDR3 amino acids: CASSPRTGSGYGYTF. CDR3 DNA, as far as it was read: TGTGCCAGCAGTCCTAGGACAGGGAGCGGCTATGGC.

The CDR3 spells CASSQGWGETYGYTF. Partial CDR3 DNA: TGTGCCAGCAGTCAGGGCTGGGGGGAGACCTATGGC. The chain joins TRBV2 to TRBJ1-2; maybe TRBD1 (5 bases). The read terminates 3 residues before the CDR3 end, so the remaining end is supplied by the germline J gene. Germline-derived CDR1 and CDR2 are SNHLY and FYNNEI. Between the trimmed V and J ends, which lost 5 bases and 4 bases, there was a span of 17 bases. CDR3 size: 15 residues.

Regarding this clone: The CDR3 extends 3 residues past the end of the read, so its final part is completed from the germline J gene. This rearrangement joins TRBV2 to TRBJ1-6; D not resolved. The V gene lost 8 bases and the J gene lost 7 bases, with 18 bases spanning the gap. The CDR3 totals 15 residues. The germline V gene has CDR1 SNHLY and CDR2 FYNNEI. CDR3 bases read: TGTGCCAGCGGTCCCCTAGACGCACAAAATTCACCC. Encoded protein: CASGPLDAQNSP. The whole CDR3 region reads CASGPLDAQNSPLHF.

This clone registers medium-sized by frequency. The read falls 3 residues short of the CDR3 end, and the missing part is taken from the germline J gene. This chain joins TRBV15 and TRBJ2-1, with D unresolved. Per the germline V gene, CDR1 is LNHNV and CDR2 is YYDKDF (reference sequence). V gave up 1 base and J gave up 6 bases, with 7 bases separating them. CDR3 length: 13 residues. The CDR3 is CATSRVGFNEQFF. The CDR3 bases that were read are TGTGCCACCAGCAGAGTAGGGTTCAATGAG.

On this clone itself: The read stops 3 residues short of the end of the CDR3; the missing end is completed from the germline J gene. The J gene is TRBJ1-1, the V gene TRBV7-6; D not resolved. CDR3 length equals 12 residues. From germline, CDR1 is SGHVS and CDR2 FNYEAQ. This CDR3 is CASSPASGRAFF. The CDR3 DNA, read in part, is TGTGCCAGCAGCCCGGCCTCGGGGAGG.